The entry that follows covers one TCR beta chain sequence. These data belong to a study of T cells in localized non-small cell lung cancer. Using immunoSEQ multiplex PCR, the repertoire was profiled, and TCRdb retains in-frame clones only, with some absent. Here the sample spans some 30,000 clones, roughly 87% being singletons. V was pared by 1 base and J by 1 base, with 10 bases between. Germline V CDR1 and CDR2: MNHEY, SMNVEV (reference sequence). The CDR3 totals 15 residues. The chain is built from TRBV27 and TRBJ1-1, with D uncertain. The TCR sequence derives from a man aged 35 to 70 with stage III lung adenocarcinoma. Material: peripheral blood mononuclear cells, obtained before any cancer treatment. CDR3 in DNA: TGTGCCAGCAGTTTATTGGGAGGGTCGAACACTGAAGCTTTCTTT. Protein: CASSLLGGSNTEAFF.